This TCR beta chain emerged from a study of blood T cell repertoires in COVID-19. Study-level background: Sources were T cells, B-cell-depleted T cells, or PBMCs; the material itself was cDNA or gDNA.

The trim removed 8 bases at V and 2 bases at J, leaving 8 bases unmatched. The CDR3 runs 16 residues. CDR1 SNHLY and CDR2 FYNNEI come from the germline V gene. This table comes from immunoSEQ multiplex PCR, and its TCRdb copy is limited to in-frame clones, with some not included. The sample records roughly 73,000 clones, 60% to 85% being singletons. The rearrangement links TRBV2 to TRBJ2-3; 12 bases are a match to TRBD2. The sequence derives from a man in his 70s with acute or convalescent COVID-19. Sequenced input: peripheral blood. CDR3 region: CASADGLAGFTDTQYF. CDR3 sequence (DNA): TGTGCCAGCGCAGATGGACTAGCGGGGTTCACAGATACGCAGTATTTT.